Presented here are 11 T cell receptor beta chains from one specimen sequenced in a study of identical twins. TCRdb passed the 5' RACE reads through MiXCR, listing each CDR3 protein once. The top ten hold about an eighth of the sample, which has roughly 720,000 distinct CDR3 sequences, about 18% seen once. The sample also formed part of further work on T cells expressing NK-cell markers.

The sequenced sample consisted of PBMCs. The source of these receptors is a woman aged 18-35 years in good health.

This clonotype occurred a few times. The chain combines TRBV11-2 with TRBJ2-5; 10 bases are shared with TRBD2. Trimming cost V 3 bases and J 6 bases; bases outside gene matches: 10. The germline V gene encodes CDR1 SGHAT and CDR2 FQNNGV. CDR3 length equals 16 residues. CDR3 coding DNA: TGTGCCAGCAGCTTGTCGAGCGGGGGGGCCGCTCAGACCCAGTACTTC. This gives the protein CASSLSSGGAAQTQYF.

This clonotype was observed many times. The V call is TRBV5-1, the J call TRBJ1-5, with TRBD1 identical over 9 bases. The germline gives CDR1 SGHRS, CDR2 YFSETQ. The CDR3 sequence is 16 residues long. The J segment lost 4 bases and the V segment lost 0 bases, leaving 5 bases of the junction unmatched. CDR3 in DNA: TGCGCCAGCAGCTTGGGGCTAGGACAGGGGAATCAGCCCCAGCATTTT. Translating gives CASSLGLGQGNQPQHF.

This clonotype appeared a few times. This chain joins TRBV12-3 or TRBV12-4 and TRBJ2-7; D is perhaps TRBD1 (5 bases). This CDR3 is built from 13 residues. V lost 6 bases and J lost 3, with 12 bases in between. In nucleotides, the CDR3 is TGTGCCAGCAGAAGAACAGGTTACTACGAGCAGTACTTC. This gives the protein CASRRTGYYEQYF.

The chain has TRBV29-1 and TRBJ2-3; a weak D match, TRBD2 (5 bases). Trimming took off 4 bases at V and 5 bases at J, with 13 bases between the two ends. CDR1 is SQVTM, CDR2 ANQGSEA, per germline. The CDR3 is 13 residues long. The CDR3 region is CSVAPRELDTQYF. The CDR3 DNA follows: TGCAGCGTTGCCCCGAGGGAGTTAGATACGCAGTATTTT.

The chain joins TRBV5-1 to TRBJ1-3, with D unresolved. This CDR3 is 16 amino acids long. The germline V and J ends were trimmed by 0 bases and 1 base, with 11 bases remaining between them. From germline, CDR1 is SGHRS and CDR2 YFSETQ. The CDR3 is CASSLAGVESGNTIYF. The CDR3 DNA follows: TGCGCCAGCAGCTTGGCCGGGGTTGAGTCTGGAAACACCATATATTTT.

This chain connects TRBV9 to TRBJ2-1, with TRBD2 identical over 10 bases. V shed 0 bases and J 7 bases; nucleotides not matched to a gene: 4. The CDR3 contains 15 residues. Germline lookup yields CDR1 SGDLS and CDR2 YYNGEE. CDR3 sequence: CASSVAPSGSNEQFF. CDR3 nucleotide sequence: TGTGCCAGCAGCGTAGCCCCTAGCGGGAGTAATGAGCAGTTCTTC.

The rearrangement links TRBV20-1 to TRBJ1-2, with a tentative D call TRBD1 (6 bases). The CDR3 has 16 amino acids. Germline V gives CDR1 DFQATT, CDR2 SNEGSKA (reference sequence). V lost 0 bases to trimming and J lost 0 bases, with 14 bases between them. For the CDR3, the DNA is TGCAGTGCTAGAGATGGGGGGACACCCTCTAACTATGGCTACACCTTC. Translating it yields CSARDGGTPSNYGYTF.

This clonotype was observed a handful of times. The V call is TRBV18, the J call TRBJ2-7; maybe TRBD1 (6 bases). The V and J ends lost 3 bases and 4 bases respectively, with 10 bases between them. This CDR3 contains 13 residues. CDR1 is KGHSH and CDR2 is LQKENI in the germline V gene. The CDR3 sequence is CASSPTGQYEQYF. The DNA of the CDR3 is TGTGCCAGCTCACCCACAGGGCAGTACGAGCAGTACTTC. Looking up the rest from reference TRBV18 and TRBJ2-7 gives the full variable domain: NAGVMQNPRHLVRRRGQEARLRCSPMKGHSHVYWYRQLPEEGLKFMVYLQKENIIDESGMPKERFSAEFPKEGPSILRIQQVVRGDSAAYFCASSPTGQYEQYFGPGTRLTVT.

This clonotype was counted between two and nine times. The V and J genes are TRBV9 and TRBJ2-5, with a tentative D call TRBD1 (6 bases). V was trimmed by 4 bases and J by 4 bases, leaving 20 bases between them. The germline V gene encodes CDR1 SGDLS and CDR2 YYNGEE. The length of the CDR3 is 16 residues. The DNA of the CDR3 is TGTGCCAGCAGCCTAAAACCAGGGGTTACGAGAGAGACCCAGTACTTC. Translation gives CASSLKPGVTRETQYF.

This clonotype was picked up many times. The gene calls are TRBV6-5 and TRBJ1-1; the D is unclear. The V gene's germline CDR1 is MNHEY and CDR2 SVGAGI. Deletions cut 9 bases from V and 6 bases from J, with 8 bases between. This CDR3 has 10 residues. The CDR3 reads CARDRPEAFF. As DNA, the CDR3 is TGTGCCAGGGACCGCCCTGAAGCTTTCTTT.

This clonotype turned up a few times. V and J are TRBV20-1 and TRBJ1-2; D call uncertain. Germline values: CDR1 DFQATT, CDR2 SNEGSKA (reference sequence). The CDR3 runs 11 residues. V gave up 1 base and J gave up 8 bases, with 8 bases separating them. This CDR3 is CSARVTKGYTF. CDR3 nucleotide sequence: TGCAGTGCTAGAGTCACCAAGGGCTACACCTTC.